The source of this T cell receptor beta chain is a study of identical twins. This clonotype was picked up a small number of times. As yet, its antigen is unknown. With V trimmed by 4 bases and J by 3 bases, 10 bases remained unmatched. Germline V lookup: CDR1 SEHNR, CDR2 FQNEAQ (reference sequence). CDR3 length: 16 amino acids. cDNA molecules carried unique molecular identifiers, and template switching added a universal primer site. TCRdb re-analysed the 5' RACE reads in MiXCR, keeping a single row per CDR3 protein. The sample includes about 300,000 distinct CDR3 sequences, over 9% seen only once; the top ten take just over 7%. General study findings and limits: Clonotypes of the beta chain that were abundant in cord blood carried fewer insertions (memory repertoires showed none). Among out-of-frame alpha sequences shared by twins, low generation probability occurred in excess.

The data also belong to a second study, concerning yellow fever vaccine responses in identical twins.

The J gene is TRBJ2-3, the V gene TRBV7-9; 7 nucleotides match TRBD2. This TCR came from a woman between 18 and 29 years old in good health. What was sequenced was CD8+ T cells sorted from blood. The CDR3 DNA follows: TGTGCCAGCAGCTCATCGTGGGGGAGGGATACAGATACGCAGTATTTT. Residues: CASSSSWGRDTDTQYF.